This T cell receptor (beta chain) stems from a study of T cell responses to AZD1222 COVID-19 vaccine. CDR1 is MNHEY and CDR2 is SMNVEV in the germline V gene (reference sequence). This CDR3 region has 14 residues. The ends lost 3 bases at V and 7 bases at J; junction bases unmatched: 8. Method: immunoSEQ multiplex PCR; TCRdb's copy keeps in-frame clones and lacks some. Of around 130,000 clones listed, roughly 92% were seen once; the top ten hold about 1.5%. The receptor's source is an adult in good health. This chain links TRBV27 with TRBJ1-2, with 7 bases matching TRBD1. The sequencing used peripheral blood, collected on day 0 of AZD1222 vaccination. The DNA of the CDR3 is TGTGCCAGCAGTTTGGCCGACAGGGTCGGTGGCTACACCTTC. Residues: CASSLADRVGGYTF.